This TCR beta chain was identified during a study of blood T cells in healthy people across ages. Study-level results: It was found that TCR beta diversity correlated strongly with the percentage of naive T cells. Diversity estimated from one million T cells was considered an underestimate.

Through a sample-barcoded 5' primer and a J-beta primer mix, a second PCR was run for roughly 6 to 11 cycles. Each cDNA molecule was tagged by a template-switch adaptor that had 12 random nucleotides. MiXCR, applied by TCRdb to the 5' RACE reads, yields one record per CDR3 protein. The sample shows approximately 810,000 distinct CDR3 sequences, roughly 26% of them seen only once. Total RNA extracted from each sample amounted to at least 6 micrograms. The sample holds many counts of this clonotype. Antigen specificity is unknown. The germline gives CDR1 SGHAT, CDR2 FQNNGV. Trimming took 1 base from V and 10 from J, leaving 5 bases between them. The CDR3 has 12 residues.

This chain uses TRBV11-2 with TRBJ2-6; D call uncertain. Sequenced material: blood. The clonotype originates from a woman older than 75 in good health. Here the CDR3 DNA reads TGTGCCAGCAGCTTAGTCGGTAACGTCCTGACTTTC. The encoded protein is CASSLVGNVLTF. The complete variable domain, with remaining parts taken from reference TRBV11-2 and TRBJ2-6, reads EAGVAQSPRYKIIEKRQSVAFWCNPISGHATLYWYQQILGQGPKLLIQFQNNGVVDDSQLPKDRFSAERLKGVDSTLKIQPAKLEDSAVYLCASSLVGNVLTFGAGSRLTVL.